This T cell receptor (beta chain) was sequenced for a study of memory CD4+ T cells and cytomegalovirus serostatus. On this clone itself: The same CDR3 also results from other DNA sequences found in this sample.

The CDR3 has 13 residues. Germline-derived CDR1 and CDR2 are SGHAT and FQNNGV. Trimming cost V 0 bases and J 1 base, with 3 bases left between them. Single viable CD3+CD4+CD8-CD45RO+ cells were sorted as the memory CD4+ T cells. Sequencing was performed with immunoSEQ multiplex PCR; in TCRdb, only in-frame clones are kept and a portion is missing. The sample records approximately 61,000 clones, around 80% being singletons. This chain connects TRBV11-2 to TRBJ1-1; no reliable D call. This clonotype was obtained from an adult in good health and CMV-seronegative. Some clones in this sample may be carry-over from other donors' samples. The source material was memory CD4+ T cells from blood. The CDR3 DNA reads as TGTGCCAGCAGCTTAGACAGGAACACTGAAGCTTTCTTT. Amino acid sequence: CASSLDRNTEAFF.